Listed here are 10 T cell receptor beta chains from one sample, sequenced in a study of T cells in Graves' hyperthyroidism and ophthalmopathy. Amplification of TCR beta CDR3 regions was performed using RNA transcripts as template. The HTBI primer set drove a first-round RT-PCR of the TCR CDR3. TCRdb re-analysed the multiplex PCR reads in MiXCR, keeping a single row per CDR3 protein. In the table there are under 550,000 distinct CDR3 sequences, about 20% of which are singletons. The sample was blood. The receptors come from a man aged 35-49 years with Graves' ophthalmopathy.

This clonotype was counted at least ten times. The rearrangement joins TRBV11-3 to TRBJ2-5, with D hard to call. Per the germline V gene, CDR1 is SGHNT and CDR2 is YENEEA. Trimming shortened V by 5 bases and J by 4 bases, and 14 bases separated the two germline ends. The CDR3 runs 14 residues. Written as DNA, the CDR3 is TGTGCCAGCAGCCTCGGTTTAGGGCGAGAGACCCAGTACTTC. Translating it yields CASSLGLGRETQYF.

There are a few counts of this clonotype. The chain employs TRBV5-1 and TRBJ2-3; D gene ambiguous. Germline CDR1 reads SGHRS; CDR2 reads YFSETQ. CDR3 length: 18 residues. Trimming removed 0 bases from V and 2 bases from J, with 19 bases in between. CDR3 nucleotide sequence: TGCGCCAGCAGCTTGGTAGGGCCAAGCCACTCGCCCACAGATACGCAGTATTTT. Its translation is CASSLVGPSHSPTDTQYF. Full variable domain (rest looked up from reference TRBV5-1 and TRBJ2-3): KAGVTQTPRYLIKTRGQQVTLSCSPISGHRSVSWYQQTPGQGLQFLFEYFSETQRNKGNFPGRFSGRQFSNSRSEMNVSTLELGDSALYLCASSLVGPSHSPTDTQYFGPGTRLTVL.

This clonotype was seen a handful of times. The chain joins TRBV27 to TRBJ1-1; TRBD1 aligns across 9 bases. Germline CDR1 is MNHEY and CDR2 is SMNVEV (reference sequence). CDR3 length equals 13 residues. V lost 9 bases, J lost 5 bases, and 7 bases stayed unmatched. CDR3 DNA: TGTGCCAGTAAAACAGGGGGCGCGACTGAAGCTTTCTTT. Its protein product is CASKTGGATEAFF.

The chain couples TRBV5-6 to TRBJ1-5; 8 nucleotides agree with TRBD1. The length of the CDR3 is 16 residues. Trimming took 4 bases from V and 3 from J; bases not matched to a gene: 9. Germline V CDR1 and CDR2: SGHDT, YYEEEE. The CDR3 DNA reads TGTGCCAGCAGCCTTCGGACAGGGAGCAACAATCAGCCCCAGCATTTT. It is translated as CASSLRTGSNNQPQHF.

This clonotype was observed a few times. This chain joins TRBV7-9 and TRBJ1-2, with a tentative D call TRBD1 (5 bases). Per the germline V gene, CDR1 is SEHNR and CDR2 is FQNEAQ (reference sequence). The CDR3 is 14 residues long. V was trimmed by 1 base and J by 6 bases, leaving 12 bases between them. The DNA for the CDR3 is TGTGCCAGCAGCTTAGTTGGCGGGGGAAATGGCTACACCTTC. Protein sequence: CASSLVGGGNGYTF.

This clonotype was observed many times. The chain joins TRBV12-3 or TRBV12-4 to TRBJ1-2; the D is unclear. CDR3 size: 16 residues. V shed 2 bases and J shed 1 base, with 14 bases lying between them. CDR3 bases: TGTGCCAGCAGTTTATTCGGGGAGGGTGATAACTATGGCTACACCTTC. Amino acid sequence: CASSLFGEGDNYGYTF.

This chain joins TRBV20-1 and TRBJ1-4, with TRBD1 matching over 10 bases. V was clipped by 4 bases and J by 7 bases; unmatched bases: 18. Germline CDR1 reads DFQATT; CDR2 reads SNEGSKA (reference sequence). The CDR3 is 18 residues long. In nucleotides, the CDR3 is TGCAGTGCTATCGTAATTGCGGGACAGGGGATCGTTGGTGAAAAACTGTTTTTT. Translated: CSAIVIAGQGIVGEKLFF.

This clonotype was counted between two and nine times. This chain connects TRBV2 to TRBJ2-7; 8 nucleotides match TRBD1. Germline CDR1 and CDR2: SNHLY and FYNNEI. V shed 5 bases and J 6 bases; nucleotides not matched to a gene: 12. This CDR3 is 15 amino acids long. CDR3 protein: CASSNRRGQGGEQYF. The DNA of the CDR3 is TGTGCCAGCAGTAACCGCCGCGGACAGGGTGGCGAGCAGTACTTC. Based on the CDR3 plus reference TRBV2 and TRBJ2-7, the full variable domain is EPEVTQTPSHQVTQMGQEVILRCVPISNHLYFYWYRQILGQKVEFLVSFYNNEISEKSEIFDDQFSVERPDGSNFTLKIRSTKLEDSAMYFCASSNRRGQGGEQYFGPGTRLTVT.

This clonotype was counted ten times or more. This chain uses TRBV11-2 with TRBJ2-2; TRBD2 aligns across 8 bases. Germline assignment: CDR1 SGHAT and CDR2 FQNNGV. V shed 4 bases and J 5 bases; nucleotides not matched to a gene: 6. The length of the CDR3 is 15 residues. CDR3 region: CASSSGGGRTGELFF. Written as DNA, the CDR3 is TGTGCCAGCAGCTCCGGGGGGGGGAGGACCGGGGAGCTGTTTTTT.

This clonotype was detected ten times or more. The CDR3: CASKGTRYYNEQFF. CDR3 in DNA: TGTGCCAGCAAGGGAACTAGATACTACAATGAGCAGTTCTTC. The chain has TRBV6-1 and TRBJ2-1; D might be TRBD2 (5 bases). CDR1 and CDR2 from the germline V gene are MNHNS and SASEGT. The V end lost 7 bases, the J end lost 3 bases, and 13 bases lay between the germline ends. This CDR3 comprises 14 residues.